The 30 T cell receptor beta chains below all came from one sample that was sequenced in a study of T cell repertoires in cytomegalovirus infection. These receptors' antigens are unknown. TCRdb used MiXCR to reprocess the reads, holding one entry per CDR3 protein. The sample consists of about 57,000 distinct CDR3 sequences, roughly 21% of them appearing once. Specimen: CD8+ T cells from cultured PBMCs, collected from culture after CMV antigen stimulation. The source is a human donor in good health (CMV status not recorded). Some clones in this sample may be carry-over from other donors' samples.

The V gene is TRBV2, the J gene TRBJ1-1; unclear D gene. CDR1 and CDR2 (germline): SNHLY, FYNNEI. The CDR3 spans 14 residues. Deletions cut 6 bases from V and 4 bases from J, with 15 bases between. The CDR3 spells CASRVPGGTTEAFF. CDR3 sequence (DNA): TGTGCCAGCAGGGTTCCGGGAGGAACCACTGAAGCTTTCTTT.

This clonotype was seen more than once but under ten times. The V call is TRBV6-1, the J call TRBJ2-1; a possible D gene is TRBD1 (7 bases). V was cut by 5 bases and J by 6 bases, with 35 bases left in between. CDR1 MNHNS and CDR2 SASEGT come from the germline V gene. The length of the CDR3 is 21 residues. CDR3 bases: TGTGCCAGCAGTCTCTGGGATCCCACAGGGGAAGTACGCCGGGGGTCCAATGAGCAGTTCTTC. This encodes CASSLWDPTGEVRRGSNEQFF.

This clonotype was counted a few times. V is TRBV27 and J is TRBJ1-1; no clear D. From germline, CDR1 is MNHEY and CDR2 SMNVEV (reference sequence). The CDR3 is 15 residues long. V was cut by 1 base and J by 2 bases, with 11 bases left in between. CDR3 DNA sequence: TGTGCCAGCAGTTTATATATTGCGACAAACACTGAAGCTTTCTTT. Its protein is CASSLYIATNTEAFF.

This clonotype has only a few counts. The gene calls are TRBV14 and TRBJ1-4, with D perhaps TRBD1 (6 bases). The CDR3 length is 15 residues. The germline V gene has CDR1 SGHDN and CDR2 FVKESK. Trimming pared 0 bases from V and 5 bases from J, leaving 10 bases between. The CDR3 here is CASSQDGGRNEKLFF. As DNA, the CDR3 is TGTGCCAGCAGCCAAGACGGGGGGCGGAATGAAAAACTGTTTTTT.

There are a few counts of this clonotype. The chain combines TRBV12-3 or TRBV12-4 with TRBJ2-5; the match to TRBD2 covers 7 bases. Trimming at V came to 4 bases and at J to 2 bases, leaving 4 bases not matched to a gene. There are 14 residues in the CDR3. The CDR3 DNA reads TGTGCCAGCAGTTGGGGGGGGTTTCAAGAGACCCAGTACTTC. It is translated as CASSWGGFQETQYF.

The V and J genes are TRBV6-6 and TRBJ1-3; weak D call: TRBD1 (5 bases). Germline V gene sequence: CDR1 MNHNY, CDR2 SVGAGI (reference sequence). V dropped 6 bases and J dropped 0 bases, with 9 bases sitting between them. The CDR3 is 14 residues long. Here the CDR3 reads CASSPGISGNTIYF. CDR3 DNA: TGTGCCAGCAGCCCAGGGATCTCTGGAAACACCATATATTTT.

This clonotype occurred a few times. The chain links TRBV6-1 to TRBJ2-5, with TRBD2 matching 8 bases. Germline CDR1 is MNHNS and CDR2 is SASEGT. The V gene end was trimmed by 7 bases and the J gene end by 0 bases; junction bases not matched to a gene: 7. The CDR3 spans 15 residues. CDR3 sequence: CASISERGYQETQYF. The CDR3, as DNA: TGTGCCAGCATCTCGGAGCGGGGGTACCAAGAGACCCAGTACTTC.

The CDR3 bases are TGTGCCAGCAGAGGGGGACTAGCGTCTTCCTACGAGCAGTACTTC. Its protein is CASRGGLASSYEQYF. The V call is TRBV6-2 or TRBV6-3, the J call TRBJ2-7, with TRBD2 matching 10 bases. J was trimmed by 1 base and V by 6 bases; bases with no gene match: 6. Germline CDR1 reads MNHEY; CDR2 reads SVGEGT. There are 15 residues in the CDR3.

The rearrangement links TRBV15 to TRBJ2-3; 10 nucleotides agree with TRBD1. Losses at the gene ends were 3 bases for V and 0 bases for J; bases not matched to a gene: 6. This CDR3 is 17 amino acids long. Germline V CDR1 and CDR2: LNHNV, YYDKDF (reference sequence). The CDR3 loop is CATSSPGTGVSTDTQYF. The CDR3 DNA is TGTGCCACCAGCAGCCCCGGGACAGGGGTGAGCACAGATACGCAGTATTTT.

This clonotype was seen more than once but under ten times. The chain joins TRBV6-5 to TRBJ2-1; D is unresolved. The germline CDR1 and CDR2 sequences are MNHEY and SVGAGI. With 2 bases removed from V and 1 base from J, the gap between germline ends came to 9 bases. The CDR3 runs 15 residues. CDR3 nucleotide sequence: TGTGCCAGCAGTTACGACGGGCTTTCCTACAATGAGCAGTTCTTC. This encodes CASSYDGLSYNEQFF.

This clonotype was counted only a few times. The chain joins TRBV6-1 to TRBJ1-5; 7 bases map to TRBD1. CDR3 size: 15 residues. Germline CDR1 and CDR2: MNHNS and SASEGT. V trimming: 5 bases; J trimming: 2 bases; junction bases outside the gene matches: 6. DNA for the CDR3: TGTGCCAGCAGTCCTGGGACAGTCCGCAATCAGCCCCAGCATTTT. Encoded protein: CASSPGTVRNQPQHF.

In its sample, this clonotype was seen a few times. V is TRBV5-6 and J is TRBJ1-6; D gene unclear. The CDR3 loop spans 13 amino acids. Trimming took off 3 bases at V and 4 bases at J, with 5 bases between the two ends. Germline V lookup: CDR1 SGHDT, CDR2 YYEEEE. The CDR3 nucleotides are TGTGCCAGCAGCTCTGGATATAATTCACCCCTCCACTTT. Amino acid sequence: CASSSGYNSPLHF.

This clonotype was observed a few times. The J gene is TRBJ2-7, the V gene TRBV5-5, with 8 nucleotides matching TRBD2. Germline values: CDR1 SGHKS, CDR2 YYEKEE (reference sequence). The CDR3 runs to 14 residues. Losses at the gene ends were 0 bases for V and 5 bases for J; bases not matched to a gene: 4. This chain's CDR3 is CASSLGSGADEQYF. CDR3 nucleotide sequence: TGTGCCAGCAGCTTGGGTAGCGGGGCGGACGAGCAGTACTTC.

The chain employs TRBV12-3 or TRBV12-4 and TRBJ1-1; no firm D call. CDR3 length equals 14 residues. Trimming cost V 3 bases and J 10 bases, with 18 bases left between them. The CDR3 reads CASSFAGGLLGAFF. The CDR3 coding sequence is TGTGCCAGCAGTTTCGCAGGAGGCCTACTCGGAGCTTTCTTT.

The chain joins TRBV12-3 or TRBV12-4 to TRBJ2-3; perhaps TRBD2 as D (5 bases). There are 16 residues in the CDR3. The V end was cut by 3 bases, the J end by 1 base, with 14 bases between. The chain's CDR3 is CASSLFGVIGTDTQYF. DNA of the CDR3: TGTGCCAGCAGTTTGTTCGGGGTTATCGGCACAGATACGCAGTATTTT.

The rearrangement uses TRBV20-1 and TRBJ2-1, with unresolved D. The germline V gene has CDR1 DFQATT and CDR2 SNEGSKA (reference sequence). The CDR3 spans 15 residues. V was trimmed by 0 bases and J by 9 bases, leaving 18 bases between them. CDR3 sequence reads: CSARDLYGLGGEQFF. CDR3 DNA sequence: TGCAGTGCTAGAGATCTCTATGGGCTCGGTGGTGAGCAGTTCTTC.

V and J are TRBV7-2 and TRBJ2-7; 8 nucleotides match TRBD1. The CDR3 consists of 15 residues. V gave up 3 bases and J gave up 7 bases; unmatched junction bases: 11. Germline CDR1 is SGHTA and CDR2 is FQGNSA. The CDR3 DNA is TGTGCCAGCAGCTTCGGACAGGGACCGTTTGTGGAGCAGTACTTC. This sequence encodes CASSFGQGPFVEQYF.

A few counts support this clonotype. V gene TRBV6-1 combines with J gene TRBJ1-2; D gene unclear. This CDR3 spans 12 amino acids. Germline values: CDR1 MNHNS, CDR2 SASEGT. With 8 bases removed from V and 6 bases from J, the gap between germline ends came to 13 bases. CDR3 residues: CASAEGIDGYTF. The CDR3 DNA sequence: TGTGCCAGCGCTGAAGGGATTGATGGCTACACCTTC.

The chain has TRBV6-2 or TRBV6-3 and TRBJ2-1; the match to TRBD2 covers 15 bases. V trimming: 5 bases; J trimming: 5 bases; junction bases outside the gene matches: 13. There are 19 residues in the CDR3. Germline lookup yields CDR1 MNHEY and CDR2 SVGEGT. The CDR3 DNA reads as TGTGCCAGCAGTCGGACTAGCGGGGGGGCCCTCATCTTACACAATGAGCAGTTCTTC. Residues: CASSRTSGGALILHNEQFF.

This clonotype is large in the sample. The J gene is TRBJ2-5, the V gene TRBV7-6, with D tentatively TRBD1 (5 bases). CDR3 length: 14 amino acids. V was clipped by 1 base and J by 2 bases, with 8 bases between them. Germline CDR1 is SGHVS and CDR2 is FNYEAQ. The CDR3 region has the DNA TGTGCCAGCAGCTTAGAGGCAGGGCAAGAGACCCAGTACTTC. Its translation is CASSLEAGQETQYF.

This clonotype was observed many times. The rearrangement uses TRBV7-2 and TRBJ2-1; D is unresolved. Per germline, CDR1 SGHTA and CDR2 FQGNSA. There are 14 residues in the CDR3. V lost 1 base to trimming and J lost 8 bases, with 12 bases between them. CDR3 DNA sequence: TGTGCCAGCAGCTTAGGACCGGGTACCGATGAGCAGTTCTTC. Amino acid sequence: CASSLGPGTDEQFF.

This clonotype was picked up many times. The chain combines TRBV29-1 with TRBJ2-1, with D perhaps matching TRBD1 (7 bases). Trimming took off 1 base at V and 2 bases at J, with 15 bases between the two ends. Per the germline V gene, CDR1 is SQVTM and CDR2 is ANQGSEA. There are 16 residues in the CDR3. Here the CDR3 DNA reads TGCAGCGTTGAAGCCCCCGACAGGGAGGCCTACAATGAGCAGTTCTTC. Residues: CSVEAPDREAYNEQFF.

This clonotype has only a few counts. V gene TRBV7-2 combines with J gene TRBJ1-2, with no clear D. Germline CDR1 and CDR2: SGHTA and FQGNSA. Deletions cut 2 bases from V and 2 bases from J, with 12 bases between. This CDR3 spans 15 amino acids. Here the CDR3 reads CASSLSEYSNYGYTF. CDR3 DNA sequence: TGTGCCAGCAGCTTATCTGAGTATTCGAACTATGGCTACACCTTC.

This clonotype appeared many times. V is TRBV2 and J is TRBJ2-7; a possible D gene is TRBD1 (5 bases). This CDR3 contains 16 residues. Germline CDR1 SNHLY, CDR2 FYNNEI. Between the trimmed V and J ends, which lost 7 bases and 1 base, there was a span of 20 bases. Here the CDR3 DNA reads TGTGCCAGCACCGGACGAGGTACAGGCTTTTCCTACGAGCAGTACTTC. Translation: CASTGRGTGFSYEQYF.

The V call is TRBV7-8, the J call TRBJ2-7; 10 positions agree with TRBD1. The CDR3 is made up of 15 amino acids. The trim removed 5 bases at V and 1 base at J, leaving 5 bases unmatched. Looked up from germline, CDR1 is SGHVS and CDR2 is FQNEAQ. DNA of the CDR3: TGTGCCAGCAGCACAGGGACAGGGGCATCCTACGAGCAGTACTTC. Translating it yields CASSTGTGASYEQYF. Full variable domain (missing parts from reference TRBV7-8 and TRBJ2-7): GAGVSQSPRYKVAKRGQDVALRCDPISGHVSLFWYQQALGQGPEFLTYFQNEAQLDKSGLPSDRFFAERPEGSVSTLKIQRTQQEDSAVYLCASSTGTGASYEQYFGPGTRLTVT.

This clonotype appeared a few times. The chain combines TRBV27 with TRBJ2-5; no clear D. The CDR3 totals 14 residues. Germline loops: CDR1 MNHEY, CDR2 SMNVEV (reference sequence). Between the trimmed V and J ends, which lost 4 bases and 5 bases, there was a span of 14 bases. Here the CDR3 DNA reads TGTGCCAGCAGTTCGGGTAGTGATTGGGAGACCCAGTACTTC. Translated: CASSSGSDWETQYF.

The chain is built from TRBV7-2 and TRBJ1-6, with D unresolved. This CDR3 comprises 14 residues. V lost 0 bases to trimming and J lost 6 bases, with 6 bases between them. The V gene's germline CDR1 is SGHTA and CDR2 FQGNSA. In nucleotides, the CDR3 is TGTGCCAGCAGCTTAGCGTGGCCTAATTCACCCCTCCACTTT. Its protein is CASSLAWPNSPLHF.

V usage is TRBV19 and J usage is TRBJ2-1, with a tentative D call TRBD2 (7 bases). The germline V gene encodes CDR1 LNHDA and CDR2 SQIVND (reference sequence). The V gene lost 8 bases and the J gene lost 7 bases, with 15 bases spanning the gap. The CDR3 loop spans 13 amino acids. CDR3 in amino acids: CASGGGLRNEQFF. CDR3 bases: TGTGCCAGTGGGGGGGGGCTAAGGAATGAGCAGTTCTTC.

This clonotype showed up many times. The chain employs TRBV7-9 and TRBJ1-1; weak D call: TRBD1 (5 bases). V was cut by 4 bases and J by 4 bases, with 25 bases left in between. The CDR3 consists of 18 residues. Germline V gene data show CDR1 as SEHNR and CDR2 as FQNEAQ (reference sequence). CDR3 sequence (DNA): TGTGCCAGCAGCTCGTCTCCGGGGGACGGTTATAAGTTCACTGAAGCTTTCTTT. It yields the protein CASSSSPGDGYKFTEAFF.

This chain connects TRBV6-6 to TRBJ2-5; 8 bases match TRBD1. CDR1 and CDR2 (germline): MNHNY, SVGAGI (reference sequence). V shed 4 bases and J 5 bases; nucleotides not matched to a gene: 9. This CDR3 is 15 amino acids long. The CDR3 region is CASSSLDRAGETQYF. The CDR3 DNA reads as TGTGCCAGCAGTTCGCTGGACAGGGCGGGCGAGACCCAGTACTTC.